The entry that follows covers one T cell receptor beta chain sequence. What this receptor recognizes is not known. Base qualities are not at hand, and no much larger clone is one base apart. These data are taken from a study of shared clonotypes between healthy human individuals (dated by TCRdb to the early 2020s). Context from the whole study: A few men and a couple of women, aged 18 to 49 years, made up the cohort. For each donor, CD4 naive and CD4 memory were each run on three plates, CD8 naive on two plates, and CD8 memory on one plate. The study deeply sequenced blood TCR repertoires of about five healthy adults to estimate repertoire size and the extent of clonotype sharing between individuals. To increase sequencing depth and limit assay-specific biases, TCR repertoire library preparation and sequencing were carried out by different laboratories using diverse techniques. Per donor, leukapheresis produced somewhere between about 0.85 and 8.9 billion PBMCs. General study outcomes and caveats: Estimated clonotype richness was generally larger for naive than for memory subsets. Because the study included only a small number of donors, the genetic and exposure-history diversity represented was limited. Compared with non-shared clonotypes, the clonotypes found in all four sorted-subset donors had higher generation probabilities. Roughly 5.2% of naive CD4, 3.5% of naive CD8, approximately 2.2% of memory CD4, and 0.35% to 0.5% of memory CD8 clonotypes were shared across several donors. Sampling was restricted to blood, and TCR repertoires in tissues likely differ from the TCR repertoires found in blood. Even with the large sequencing depth, rarefaction of the sorted-subset datasets indicated that sequencing was incomplete. Pairwise subsampling led to the expectation that sequencing depth would affect the degree of clonotype sharing among donors.

Donors were healthy HIV-negative adults with no recently reported acute infections or vaccinations. Every donor was a Caucasian adult living in Nashville, Tennessee, USA. Magnetic negative selection was used to enrich CD4+ T cells, after which naive cells were positively selected on CD45RA and the negative fraction became the memory subset. Blood was collected by leukapheresis, and PBMCs were isolated by Ficoll-Histopaque density gradient centrifugation and then cryopreserved in liquid nitrogen vapor phase. Analytical flow cytometry was used to check the purity and quantity of every magnetically sorted T cell population. From each sorted fraction, genomic DNA was isolated and quantified by UV absorbance on a Nanodrop 2000c. Using the deep immunoSEQ assay, TCR CDR3 regions were amplified from genomic DNA by multiplex PCR. Extracted genomic DNA from each cell subset was distributed evenly across all wells of several immunoSEQ 96-well plates, and each plate was treated as a replicate. For sorted subsets, each replicate PCR was loaded with around 200 ng genomic DNA, equivalent to 30,000 or so T cell genomes. The purified libraries were quantified using a Qubit 3.0 fluorometer, sized with a Bioanalyzer 2100, and then quantified again using the KAPA Library Quantification kit. Every immunoSEQ 96-well plate was sequenced on a separate single-read 150-cycle Illumina NextSeq 550 flow cell. As for how the authors treated the data: Because the immunoSEQ output included only junctional sequences and no quality scores, the filtering could not be the same as the filtering used for full-length reads. Sequences were annotated with PyIR, a Python wrapper for IgBLAST v1.9, using IMGT germline references to assign V/J genes and CDR3. Any read was removed if the V/J assignment was weak (E-value above 1e-6), the CDR3 was missing, or the read contained stop codons, out-of-frame junctions, or ambiguous translated residues. V3J clonotypes were defined by identical inferred V gene, J gene, and CDR3 amino acid sequence. Percentage overlap between repertoires was calculated by dividing the number of shared unique clonotypes by the size of the smaller repertoire. Three approaches were used to assess repertoire richness: RTK rarefaction, the Chao1 estimator, and Recon v2.1 estimates of unobserved clonotypes. For all TCRbeta clonotypes obtained by the gDNA method from several donors, generation probabilities were computed with OLGA. TCRdb obtained this table from immuneACCESS and retained in-frame rearrangements with V and J assigned. These tables miss some clones; where compared with another copy, unresolved V genes account for less than half of the shortfall, and the remainder is unexplained. The DNA gave D and trimming, while V, J and clone size come from that table. This sample comprises about 2.3 million clones, over 90% of them detected only once. 0.39% of the sample is held by the ten biggest clonotypes.

Relative to germline, V is 0 bases shorter and J is 2 bases shorter, with 5 bases between their ends. From cysteine to phenylalanine, the CDR3 is 13 amino acids long. The entry retains the CDR3 DNA only, 39 bases that are in frame from base 1. CDR1 and CDR2 (SEHNR, FQNEAQ) derive from the germline V gene (reference sequence). This receptor was obtained from a man aged 18 to 29 in good health. Some clones in this sample may be carry-over from other donors' samples. Sequencing was performed on naive CD4+ T cells from PBMCs. According to the study, the label for this sample's cell subset or site signals: CD45RA+ positively selected. The V and J genes are TRBV7-9 and TRBJ2-7; no D gene can be assigned with confidence. The bases read TGTGCCAGCAGCTTAGCCCACCCCTACGAGCAGTACTTC. This encodes CASSLAHPYEQYF.